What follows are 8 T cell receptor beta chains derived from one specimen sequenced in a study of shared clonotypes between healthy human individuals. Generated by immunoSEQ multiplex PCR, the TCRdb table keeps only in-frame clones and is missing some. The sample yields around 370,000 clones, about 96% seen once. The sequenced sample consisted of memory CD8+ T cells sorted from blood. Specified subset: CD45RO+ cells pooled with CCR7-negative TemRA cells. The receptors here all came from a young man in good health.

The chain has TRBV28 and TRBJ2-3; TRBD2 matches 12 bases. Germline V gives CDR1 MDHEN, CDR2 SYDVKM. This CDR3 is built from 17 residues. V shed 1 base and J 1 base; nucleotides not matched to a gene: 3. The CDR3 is CASSLSRTSGGTDTQYF. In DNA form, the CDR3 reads TGTGCCAGCAGTTTATCGCGGACTAGCGGGGGCACAGATACGCAGTATTTT. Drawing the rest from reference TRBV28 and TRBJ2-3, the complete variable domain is DVKVTQSSRYLVKRTGEKVFLECVQDMDHENMFWYRQDPGLGLRLIYFSYDVKMKEKGDIPEGYSVSREKKERFSLILESASTNQTSMYLCASSLSRTSGGTDTQYFGPGTRLTVL.

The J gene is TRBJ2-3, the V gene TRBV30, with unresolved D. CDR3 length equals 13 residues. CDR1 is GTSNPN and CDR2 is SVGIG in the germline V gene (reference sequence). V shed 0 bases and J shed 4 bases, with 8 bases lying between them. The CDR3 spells CAWSVRAADTQYF. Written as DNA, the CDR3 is TGTGCCTGGAGTGTACGGGCAGCAGATACGCAGTATTTT.

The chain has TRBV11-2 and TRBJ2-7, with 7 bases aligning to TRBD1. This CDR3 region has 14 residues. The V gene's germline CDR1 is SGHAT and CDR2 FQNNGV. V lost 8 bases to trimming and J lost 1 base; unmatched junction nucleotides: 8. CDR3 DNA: TGTGCCAGCGCCGGTGAGGGACAGTCCTACGAGCAGTACTTC. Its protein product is CASAGEGQSYEQYF.

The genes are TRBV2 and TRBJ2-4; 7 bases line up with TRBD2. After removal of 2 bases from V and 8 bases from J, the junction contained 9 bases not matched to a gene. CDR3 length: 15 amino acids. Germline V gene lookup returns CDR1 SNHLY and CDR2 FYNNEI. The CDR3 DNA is TGTGCCAGCAGTGAATCTGGGGGGGTGGTTTACATTCAGTACTTC. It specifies CASSESGGVVYIQYF.

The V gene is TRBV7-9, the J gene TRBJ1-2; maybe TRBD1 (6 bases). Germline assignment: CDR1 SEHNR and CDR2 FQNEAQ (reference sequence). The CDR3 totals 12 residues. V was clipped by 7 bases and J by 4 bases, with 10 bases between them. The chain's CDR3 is CASTDRPYGYTF. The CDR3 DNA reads TGTGCCAGCACCGACAGGCCCTATGGCTACACCTTC.

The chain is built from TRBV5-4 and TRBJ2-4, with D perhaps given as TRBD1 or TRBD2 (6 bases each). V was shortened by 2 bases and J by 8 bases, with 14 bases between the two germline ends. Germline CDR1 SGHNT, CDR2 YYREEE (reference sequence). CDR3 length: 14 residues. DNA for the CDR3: TGTGCCAGCAGCTTAGGAGGGGGTAGGGACATTCAGTACTTC. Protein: CASSLGGGRDIQYF.

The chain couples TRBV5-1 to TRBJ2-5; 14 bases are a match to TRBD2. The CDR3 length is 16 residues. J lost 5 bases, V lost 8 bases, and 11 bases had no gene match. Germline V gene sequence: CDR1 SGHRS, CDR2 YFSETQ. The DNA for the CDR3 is TGCGCCAGTTCGAGTAGGACTAGCGGGAGGTTGGAGACCCAGTACTTC. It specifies CASSSRTSGRLETQYF. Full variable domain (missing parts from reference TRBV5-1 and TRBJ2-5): KAGVTQTPRYLIKTRGQQVTLSCSPISGHRSVSWYQQTPGQGLQFLFEYFSETQRNKGNFPGRFSGRQFSNSRSEMNVSTLELGDSALYLCASSSRTSGRLETQYFGPGTRLLVL.

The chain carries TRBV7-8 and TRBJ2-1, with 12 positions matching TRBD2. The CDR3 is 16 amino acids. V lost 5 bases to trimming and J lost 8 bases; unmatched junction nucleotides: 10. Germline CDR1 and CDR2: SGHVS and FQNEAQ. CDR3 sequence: CASSARLAGEVHEQFF. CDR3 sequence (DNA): TGTGCCAGCAGCGCCCGACTAGCGGGAGAGGTGCATGAGCAGTTCTTC.